This TCR beta chain was identified in a study of PD-1 blockade in classical Hodgkin lymphoma. General study results and limits: Newly diagnosed patients were reported to start with lower TCR diversity than healthy donors. Exclusion applied to patients who initiated nivolumab less than 1 year following ASCT. Complete responders started with a diversity level that resembled newly diagnosed patients at baseline. Repertoire differences lack defined causes, possibly disease activity or prior therapy.

This clone occurred once. Its target is not known. Relapse after autologous stem cell transplantation occurred in every patient, and brentuximab vedotin exposure varied. Using immunoSEQ multiplex PCR, the repertoire was profiled, and TCRdb retains in-frame clones only, with some absent. The profile shows 55,000 to 65,000 clones, 75% to 90% of them singletons. This clonotype was obtained from a human donor with classical Hodgkin lymphoma. Here the sequenced sample was peripheral blood mononuclear cells (PBMCs), taken at baseline.

The CDR3 region has the DNA TGTGCCAGCAGTCACCCGGGACAGGGGTCCTACGAGCAGTACTTC. This translates into CASSHPGQGSYEQYF. The chain recombines TRBV6-6 with TRBJ2-7, with 10 bases matching TRBD1. CDR1 is MNHNY and CDR2 is SVGAGI in the germline V gene (reference sequence). CDR3 size: 15 residues. V lost 5 bases and J lost 1; bases outside the gene matches: 5.